This T cell receptor beta chain was retrieved from a study of PD-1 blockade in classical Hodgkin lymphoma. Turning to the study itself: Patients had nivolumab dosed at 3 mg/kg, delivered intravenously every 2 weeks. Whole-study results and caveats: While CD8+ TCR diversity did not rise significantly by C4D1, CD4+ TCR diversity did. Complete responders showed a baseline diversity that resembled the diversity of newly diagnosed patients.

Assay used: immunoSEQ multiplex PCR; TCRdb lists only in-frame clones, some missing. The sample yields roughly 96,000 clones, about 88% seen once. No patient escaped relapse after autologous stem cell transplantation, and brentuximab vedotin exposure varied. The patients, who had relapsed/refractory classical Hodgkin lymphoma, achieved best responses of complete response, partial response or progressive disease. Trimming left V 8 bases short and J 0 bases short, with 20 bases between. The CDR3 consists of 17 residues. Germline assignment: CDR1 WSHSY and CDR2 SAAADI. To note about this clone: What it binds is not known.

The sequenced sample was peripheral blood mononuclear cells (PBMCs), obtained before the second cycle of nivolumab. The V call is TRBV10-2, the J call TRBJ1-5; TRBD1 is a possible D gene (5 bases). The clonotype originates from a human donor with classical Hodgkin lymphoma. CDR3 sequence reads: CASREGWGDPSNQPQHF. The CDR3, as DNA: TGCGCCAGCCGAGAAGGGTGGGGGGACCCTAGCAATCAGCCCCAGCATTTT.